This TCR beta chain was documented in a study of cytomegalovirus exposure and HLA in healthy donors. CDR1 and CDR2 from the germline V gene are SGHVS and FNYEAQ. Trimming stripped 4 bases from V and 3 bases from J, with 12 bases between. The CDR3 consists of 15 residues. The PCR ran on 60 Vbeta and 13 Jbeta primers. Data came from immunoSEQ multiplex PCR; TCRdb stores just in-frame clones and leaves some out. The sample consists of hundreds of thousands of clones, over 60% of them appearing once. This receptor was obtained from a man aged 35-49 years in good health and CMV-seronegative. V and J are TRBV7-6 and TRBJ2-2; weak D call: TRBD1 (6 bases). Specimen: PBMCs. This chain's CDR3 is CASSSDPGDTGELFF. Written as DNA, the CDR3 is TGTGCCAGCAGCTCAGACCCAGGGGACACCGGGGAGCTGTTTTTT.